These 9 T cell receptor beta chains were sequenced from one sample in a study of T-cell memory formation after mild COVID-19. MiXCR, applied by TCRdb to the 5' RACE reads, yields one record per CDR3 protein. The sample lists a few hundred thousand distinct CDR3 sequences; less than 25% were seen once. The source material was PBMCs or a T cell subset sorted from them (not recorded which). The receptors stem from an adult woman who had mild COVID-19 (a few samples of this study predate the infection). Cell type and time point are not known.

The rearrangement joins TRBV30 to TRBJ2-7; TRBD2 agrees at 9 bases. The CDR3 sequence is 15 residues long. V dropped 3 bases and J dropped 3; count of bases not matched to a gene: 9. Germline values: CDR1 GTSNPN, CDR2 SVGIG (reference sequence). The CDR3 DNA is TGTGCCTGGAGGAGGGGGACTAGCCGTGTCTACGAGCAGTACTTC. This sequence encodes CAWRRGTSRVYEQYF.

This sequence joins TRBV7-8 and TRBJ2-7, with D perhaps matching TRBD2 (6 bases). Looked up from germline, CDR1 is SGHVS and CDR2 is FQNEAQ. The CDR3 runs to 16 residues. Trimming took 0 bases from V and 4 from J, leaving 16 bases between them. As DNA, the CDR3 is TGTGCCAGCAGCTTAGCGAGGATAGCGGCGGAATACGAGCAGTACTTC. Its protein is CASSLARIAAEYEQYF.

This clonotype was picked up a small number of times. CDR3 bases: TGTGCCAGCAGCTTATCAGGGAACCGAGACTACGAGCAGTACTTC. As protein: CASSLSGNRDYEQYF. The chain recombines TRBV7-3 with TRBJ2-7, with D perhaps matching TRBD1 (5 bases). The CDR3 extends over 15 amino acids. Trimming removed 2 bases from V and 3 bases from J, with 14 bases in between. CDR1 and CDR2 (germline): SGHTA, FQGTGA.

The chain couples TRBV20-1 to TRBJ1-1; no clear D. The V and J ends lost 3 bases and 2 bases respectively, with 7 bases between them. Germline values: CDR1 DFQATT, CDR2 SNEGSKA (reference sequence). This CDR3 region has 12 residues. The CDR3 spells CSASKLNTEAFF. CDR3 DNA sequence: TGCAGTGCTAGTAAGCTTAACACTGAAGCTTTCTTT.

This clonotype was observed a handful of times. The V call is TRBV12-3 or TRBV12-4, the J call TRBJ2-2; TRBD1 matches at 10 bases. Germline trimming cut 6 bases from V and 0 bases from J; bases unmatched to any gene: 1. The CDR3 has 15 residues. The CDR3 bases are TGTGCCAGCAGGGGGACAGGGGCGAACACCGGGGAGCTGTTTTTT. It codes for CASRGTGANTGELFF.

The chain uses TRBV6-1 and TRBJ2-5; D may be TRBD2 (6 bases). The V gene lost 10 bases and the J gene lost 1 base, with 13 bases spanning the gap. The CDR3 length is 13 residues. Germline V gene data show CDR1 as MNHNS and CDR2 as SASEGT. This CDR3 reads CATRYSGQETQYF. For the CDR3, the DNA is TGTGCCACCAGATATAGCGGCCAAGAGACCCAGTACTTC.

This clonotype was detected a few times. The rearrangement joins TRBV6-5 to TRBJ1-1; possible D gene TRBD1, 5 bases. The CDR3 runs 13 residues. Germline V lookup: CDR1 MNHEY, CDR2 SVGAGI. V gave up 6 bases and J gave up 5 bases, with 13 bases separating them. CDR3 sequence: CASSAAGRTEAFF. The DNA of the CDR3 is TGTGCCAGCAGCGCCGCAGGGAGGACTGAAGCTTTCTTT.

This clonotype was seen only a few times. The genes are TRBV29-1 and TRBJ2-3; possibly TRBD1 or TRBD2 for D (5 bases each). This CDR3 is built from 14 residues. Germline CDR1 and CDR2: SQVTM and ANQGSEA. V was clipped by 5 bases and J by 4 bases, with 16 bases between them. CDR3: CSVLAPRDPDTQYF. CDR3 sequence (DNA): TGCAGCGTTTTGGCCCCCCGGGACCCAGATACGCAGTATTTT.

This clonotype was seen many times. V is TRBV6-1 and J is TRBJ2-7, with 14 bases fitting TRBD2. CDR1 MNHNS and CDR2 SASEGT come from the germline V gene. The V segment lost 7 bases and the J segment 2 bases; nucleotides outside the gene matches: 10. This CDR3 comprises 17 residues. The CDR3 loop reads CASTPGTSGGLTYEQYF. The CDR3 DNA sequence: TGTGCCAGCACCCCCGGGACTAGCGGGGGTCTTACCTACGAGCAGTACTTC.